The source of this T cell receptor beta chain is a study of a mutant IDH1 vaccine in newly diagnosed glioma. On the study more broadly: Patients were pretreated with radiotherapy, temozolomide, or both, mostly both.

A word on this clone: Its antigen is unidentified.

Study outcomes and limitations: Alterations occurring in top peripheral T cell clonotypes seemed unrelated to pseudoprogression.

Profiled with immunoSEQ multiplex PCR; TCRdb holds only in-frame clones, not every one. The profile shows tens of thousands of clones, approximately 80% of them singletons. Time point reported: baseline, week 1 (first vaccination visit). Indicated treatment: pre-vaccination baseline after standard-of-care therapy. Donor diagnoses consisted of new WHO grade 3 or 4 IDH1-mutant, ATRX-lost astrocytomas. Trimming cost V 0 bases and J 2 bases, with 14 bases left between them. Germline V gene lookup returns CDR1 MNHEY and CDR2 SVGAGI. CDR3 size: 16 residues. The receptor was derived from a woman between 40 and 50 years old with glioma. This chain connects TRBV6-5 to TRBJ2-7; D gene uncertain. This specimen consisted of PBMCs, obtained from a glioma patient treated with radiotherapy, temozolomide or both. The CDR3 bases are TGTGCCAGCAGTTACTCGGCCGGGCATAGCACCTACGAGCAGTACTTC. Translating it yields CASSYSAGHSTYEQYF.